This is a list of T cell receptor beta chains from one sample in a study of monozygotic twins with inflammatory bowel disease. TCRdb reprocessed the 5' RACE reads, with one entry per CDR3 protein and no DNA. The sample holds 200,000 to 250,000 distinct CDR3 sequences. Sequenced material: blood. The receptors originated from a human donor with ulcerative colitis or Crohn's disease, or a healthy co-twin of an affected twin (not recorded which). The CDR3 runs from the conserved cysteine through the conserved F or W.

CDR3	J	V
CSASGGEASTDTQYF	TRBJ2-3	TRBV29-1
CASSSWTRYNEQFF	TRBJ2-1	TRBV7-2
CSASPRTSYSYNEQFF	TRBJ2-1	TRBV20-1
CSAILGQGIGGYTF	TRBJ1-2	TRBV20-1
CASSPTPIQAYEQYF	TRBJ2-7	TRBV27
CASSRDIGGVSPLHF	TRBJ1-6	TRBV7-9
CASSVNKDGYTF	TRBJ1-2	TRBV6-1
CATKGGGGVSGYTF	TRBJ1-2	TRBV6-4
CASSLAGVISTDTQYF	TRBJ2-3	TRBV11-2
CASSYSLAGGNEQFF	TRBJ2-1	TRBV6-5
CASSPNREAGRPGELFF	TRBJ2-2	TRBV7-8
CASSSAPLTGYNQPQHF	TRBJ1-5	TRBV7-2
CASSPTSGPNYEQYF	TRBJ2-7	TRBV7-2
CASSPSSYNSPLHF	TRBJ1-6	TRBV27
CASSPGTPNEKLFF	TRBJ1-4	TRBV18
CASSQDWGSNTGELFF	TRBJ2-2	TRBV3-1
CASNSPGAGDEQFF	TRBJ2-1	TRBV4-2
CASSFKYEQYF	TRBJ2-7	TRBV28
CASSLGQATNTGELFF	TRBJ2-2	TRBV12-3/TRBV12-4
CASSLGHTLGGPYNEQFF	TRBJ2-1	TRBV11-1
CSARTAPYEQYF	TRBJ2-7	TRBV20-1
CASSLGGSPRFTQYF	TRBJ2-3	TRBV27
CASSHSRSHGYSPLHF	TRBJ1-6	TRBV6-5
CASSLEENYGYTF	TRBJ1-2	TRBV12-3/TRBV12-4
CASSGGLRSEQFF	TRBJ2-1	TRBV11-3
CASSESTTQAFF	TRBJ1-1	TRBV12-3/TRBV12-4
CASSPIAGGTGELFF	TRBJ2-2	TRBV12-3/TRBV12-4
CASRPYRDSYSNQPQHF	TRBJ1-5	TRBV6-1
CASSQRGDSNQPQHF	TRBJ1-5	TRBV12-3/TRBV12-4
CASSLVGGRGQETQYF	TRBJ2-5	TRBV7-2
CASSLDQTSYEQYF	TRBJ2-7	TRBV5-1
CASSPGRTLQETQYF	TRBJ2-5	TRBV7-3
CSARDLPDPSRRYTF	TRBJ1-2	TRBV20-1
CASSLATQVGYGYTF	TRBJ1-2	TRBV7-2